This TCR beta chain is from a study of cytotoxic CD8 clonotypes in ibrutinib-treated CLL. Profiling relied on immunoSEQ multiplex PCR, and the TCRdb table lists in-frame clones only, not all of them. The sample holds around 40,000 clones, about 70% seen once. The germline V gene encodes CDR1 SNHLY and CDR2 FYNNEI. Between the trimmed V and J ends, which lost 6 bases and 5 bases, there was a span of 13 bases. This CDR3 is built from 13 residues. This TCR was recovered from a human donor with chronic lymphocytic leukemia. The chain employs TRBV2 and TRBJ2-5; weak D call: TRBD1 (7 bases). The source was PBMCs, collected at disease progression, from a patient treated with ibrutinib. The CDR3 reads CASSLQGRETQYF. The DNA for the CDR3 is TGTGCCAGCAGCCTACAGGGGAGGGAGACCCAGTACTTC.